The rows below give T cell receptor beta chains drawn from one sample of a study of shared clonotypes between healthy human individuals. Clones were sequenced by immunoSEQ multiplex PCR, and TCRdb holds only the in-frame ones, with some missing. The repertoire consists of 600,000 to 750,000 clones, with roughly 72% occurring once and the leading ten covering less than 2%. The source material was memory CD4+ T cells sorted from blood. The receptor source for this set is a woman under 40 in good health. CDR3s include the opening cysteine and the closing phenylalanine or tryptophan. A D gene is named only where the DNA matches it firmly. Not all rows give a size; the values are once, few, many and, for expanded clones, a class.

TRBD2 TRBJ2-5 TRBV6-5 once TGTGCCAGCAGATACGGACTAGTCCAAGAGACCCAGTACTTC CASRYGLVQETQYF
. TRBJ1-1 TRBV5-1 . TGCGCCAGCAGCCCCCAAGAAGTGGGGGACACTGAAGCTTTCTTT CASSPQEVGDTEAFF
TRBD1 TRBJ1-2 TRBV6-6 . TGTGCCAGCAGCGGACAGGGGGCGGGGTATGGCTACACCTTC CASSGQGAGYGYTF
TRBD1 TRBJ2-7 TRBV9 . TGTGCCAGCAGCGGACGGGACAGGAAAAGAGAGCAGTACTTC CASSGRDRKREQYF
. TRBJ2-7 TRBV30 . TGTGCCTGGAGCCCCCCCCGCGGCCCCTCCTACGAGCAGTACTTC CAWSPPRGPSYEQYF
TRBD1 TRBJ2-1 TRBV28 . TGTGCCAGCAGGGAGACAGGGGGCAGTGAGCAGTTCTTC CASRETGGSEQFF
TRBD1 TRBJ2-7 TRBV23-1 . TGCGCCAGCAGTCACCCGCCTGACTTCCGGGACAGGGTGTACGAGCAGTACTTC CASSHPPDFRDRVYEQYF
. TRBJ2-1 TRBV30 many TGTGCCTGGGGCGCATCTAAGCAGTTCTTC CAWGASKQFF
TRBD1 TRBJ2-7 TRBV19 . TGTGCCACCCAAACCCGGGGACAGGGAGTTTACGAGCAGTACTTC CATQTRGQGVYEQYF
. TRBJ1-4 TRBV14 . TGTGCCAGCAGCCAAGACCTGATAGATGAAAAACTGTTTTTT CASSQDLIDEKLFF
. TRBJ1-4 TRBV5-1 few TGCGCCAGCAGAAGCCTCGGGGGCCCGACTAATGAAAAACTGTTTTTT CASRSLGGPTNEKLFF
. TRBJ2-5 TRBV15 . TGTGCCACCAGCAGGCCCCGGGAGACCCAGTACTTC CATSRPRETQYF
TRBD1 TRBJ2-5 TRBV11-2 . TGTGCCAGCAGCTGGGACAGGGGCCAAGAGACCCAGTACTTC CASSWDRGQETQYF
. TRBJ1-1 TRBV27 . TGTGCCAGCATAGGGACCTACAACACTGAAGCTTTCTTT CASIGTYNTEAFF
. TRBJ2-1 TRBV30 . TGTGCCTGGAGCGGGGGCAATGAGCAGTTCTTC CAWSGGNEQFF
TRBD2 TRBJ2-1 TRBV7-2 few TGTGCCAGCAGCCAAATAGCGGGCTACAATGAGCAGTTCTTC CASSQIAGYNEQFF
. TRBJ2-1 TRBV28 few TGTGCCAGCAGTCGCGGGGTATATGAGCAGTTCTTC CASSRGVYEQFF
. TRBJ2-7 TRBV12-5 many TGTGCTAGTGGTTTCGACAGGTACGAGCAGTACTTC CASGFDRYEQYF
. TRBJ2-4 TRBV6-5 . TGTGCCAGCAGTTACTCGGGCCGACTAGTTGGCATTCAGTACTTC CASSYSGRLVGIQYF
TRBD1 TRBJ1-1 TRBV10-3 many TGTGCCATCAGTGAGGGGGGACAGGGGACTTCTTTTGAAGCTTTCTTT CAISEGGQGTSFEAFF
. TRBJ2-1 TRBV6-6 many TGTGCCAGCAGTTACTCTTCAACACCGGAGCAGTTCTTC CASSYSSTPEQFF
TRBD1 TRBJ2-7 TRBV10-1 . TGCGCCAGCAGACCCGGGACAGGGGTCTACGAGCAGTACTTC CASRPGTGVYEQYF
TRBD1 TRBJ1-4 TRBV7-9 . TGTGCCAGCAGCTCGGGGACAGGGGATGAAAAACTGTTTTTT CASSSGTGDEKLFF
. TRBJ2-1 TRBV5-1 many TGCGCCAGCAGCTTGGACAGTACCTACAATGAGCAGTTCTTC CASSLDSTYNEQFF
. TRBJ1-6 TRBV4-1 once TGCGCCAGCAGCCAAGGGACCGTACAGGGTCTTAATTCACCCCTCCACTTT CASSQGTVQGLNSPLHF
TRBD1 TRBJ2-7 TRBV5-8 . TGTGCCAGCAGTCGCCGGGACAGCTCCTACGAGCAGTACTTC CASSRRDSSYEQYF
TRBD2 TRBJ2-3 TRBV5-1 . TGCGCCAGCAGCTTGGGCCCGGGAGGCGAAGCAGATACGCAGTATTTT CASSLGPGGEADTQYF
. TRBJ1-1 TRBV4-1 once TGCGCCAGCAGCCAAGGATGGGTGGGAACAGGCACTGAAGCTTTCTTT CASSQGWVGTGTEAFF
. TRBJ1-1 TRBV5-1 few TGCGCCAGCAGTACGGGTTACACTGAAGCTTTCTTT CASSTGYTEAFF
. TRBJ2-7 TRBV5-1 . TGCGCCAGCAGCTTGGGTGGCGTGGGTAGCTCTAGATCCGAGCAGTACTTC CASSLGGVGSSRSEQYF
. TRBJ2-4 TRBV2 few TGTGCCAGCCGCGATATGGACATTCAGTACTTC CASRDMDIQYF
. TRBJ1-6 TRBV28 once TGTGCCAGCAGTTTTAGGGTCTACTATAATTCACCCCTCCACTTT CASSFRVYYNSPLHF
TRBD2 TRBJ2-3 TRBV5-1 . TGCGCCAGCAGCGTCCCGGGACTAGAAACAGATACGCAGTATTTT CASSVPGLETDTQYF
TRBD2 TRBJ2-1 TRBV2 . TGTGCCAGCAGACCACTAGCGGGAGCCCCAGGTGAGCAGTTCTTC CASRPLAGAPGEQFF
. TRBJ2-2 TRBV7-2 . TGTGCCAGCAGCTGGATCAACAGGGACACCGGGGAGCTGTTTTTT CASSWINRDTGELFF
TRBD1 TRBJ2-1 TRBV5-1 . TGCGCCAGCATGTGGGGGACAGGGGTCTATGAGCAGTTCTTC CASMWGTGVYEQFF
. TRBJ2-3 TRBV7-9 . TGTGCCAGCAGCCCACCCGGGACAGATACGCAGTATTTT CASSPPGTDTQYF
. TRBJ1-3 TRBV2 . TGTGCCAGCCAGAGTTCAAATTCTGGAAACACCATATATTTT CASQSSNSGNTIYF
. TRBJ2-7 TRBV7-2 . TGTGCCAGCAGCTCCGCGGGGGACTCCACAGGGTACGAGCAGTACTTC CASSSAGDSTGYEQYF
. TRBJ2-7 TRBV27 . TGTGCCAGCAGTACCCGAGGACTGTTCTCCTACGAGCAGTACTTC CASSTRGLFSYEQYF
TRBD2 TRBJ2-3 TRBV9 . TGTGCCAGCAGCCAACAAGCGGGAGTTGTTGATACGCAGTATTTT CASSQQAGVVDTQYF
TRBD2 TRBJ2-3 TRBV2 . TGTGCCAGCAGCCTCGGGCTAGCGGGTTCCACAGATACGCAGTATTTT CASSLGLAGSTDTQYF
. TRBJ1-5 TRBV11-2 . TGTGCCAGCAGTCCCGCGGTCGGGGGACGGCCCCAGCATTTT CASSPAVGGRPQHF
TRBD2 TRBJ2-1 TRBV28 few TGTGCCACAGGACTAGCGGGAGGAAGGAGATACTACAATGAGCAGTTCTTC CATGLAGGRRYYNEQFF
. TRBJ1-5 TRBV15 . TGTGCCACCAGCAGGGAGCGGAGTTGGGATCAGCCCCAGCATTTT CATSRERSWDQPQHF
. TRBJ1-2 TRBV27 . TGTGCCAGCAGTTTATACAGGCAACCAGTTTATGGCTACACCTTC CASSLYRQPVYGYTF
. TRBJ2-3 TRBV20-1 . TGCAGTGCTAGCCCCACAGATACGCAGTATTTT CSASPTDTQYF
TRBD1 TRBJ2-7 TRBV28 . TGTGCCAGCAGTGCAGACAGGGAAATCTCCTACGAGCAGTACTTC CASSADREISYEQYF
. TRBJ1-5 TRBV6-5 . TGTGCCAGTCGAGAGATTCCTAGCAATCAGCCCCAGCATTTT CASREIPSNQPQHF
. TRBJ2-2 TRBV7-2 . TGTGCCAGCAGCTCTACAGTCCTTGTCTCCGGGGAGCTGTTTTTT CASSSTVLVSGELFF
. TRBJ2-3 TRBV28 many TGTGCCAGCAGTGGAATGGCGGCGAGCACAGATACGCAGTATTTT CASSGMAASTDTQYF